The source of this TCR beta chain is a study of blood T cell repertoires in COVID-19. Study at large: Acute and convalescent COVID-19 samples came from the United States, Italy and Spain.

The CDR3 contains 12 residues. Germline V gene sequence: CDR1 SQVTM, CDR2 ANQGSEA. V lost 8 bases and J 4 bases, leaving 14 bases between the germline ends. In the original analysis: Cell counts per sample came from amplifying reference gene primers. Assay: immunoSEQ multiplex PCR; the TCRdb copy retains only in-frame clones and omits some. V, J and clone size are taken as reported in that table, and D and trimming were inferred from the DNA itself. Counted here are approximately 120,000 clones, approximately 83% occurring once; the ten biggest clones make up about 6.9%. Sequences were obtained from peripheral blood. J is TRBJ1-2 and V is TRBV29-1; D may be TRBD1 (5 bases). The receptor was isolated from a man older than 75 with active or convalescent COVID-19. The CDR3 loop reads CSLQDGVYGYTF. CDR3 bases: TGCAGCCTACAGGACGGCGTCTATGGCTACACCTTC.